The sequence of this T cell receptor beta chain was determined in a study of blood T cell repertoires in COVID-19. Study overall: Sample material is recorded as cDNA or gDNA derived from T cells, B-cell-depleted T cells, or PBMCs.

As originally analysed: From reference gene primer amplification, estimates of nucleated cell counts were derived. Assay: immunoSEQ multiplex PCR; the TCRdb copy retains only in-frame clones and omits some. That table gives V, J and clone size, and the DNA gave D and trimming. The data contain 250,000 to 350,000 clones, around 89% of them singletons. The V and J ends lost 0 bases and 3 bases respectively, with 11 bases between them. CDR1 is SGHDN and CDR2 is FVKESK in the germline V gene. This CDR3 has 15 amino acids. The receptor was derived from a young man who had recovered from COVID-19. Sequencing was carried out using peripheral blood. V is TRBV14 and J is TRBJ1-1; no clear D gene. CDR3 amino acids: CASSQDSKSYTEAFF. The CDR3 DNA reads TGTGCCAGCAGCCAAGATAGTAAATCATACACTGAAGCTTTCTTT.